These 8 T cell receptor beta chains came from one sample sequenced in a study of T cells in Graves' hyperthyroidism and ophthalmopathy. Researchers amplified the TCR beta CDR3 regions from RNA transcripts. Initially, a first-round RT-PCR of the TCR CDR3 employed the HTBI primer set. TCRdb redid the calling of the multiplex PCR reads with MiXCR, one entry per CDR3 protein. The sample consists of around 300,000 distinct CDR3 sequences, around 15% of them appearing once. What was sequenced was blood. The receptors originated from a woman aged 45-65 years with Graves' hyperthyroidism that later progressed to Graves' ophthalmopathy.

This clonotype was detected a few times. This chain links TRBV3-1 with TRBJ2-2, with 11 bases identical to TRBD1. The germline gives CDR1 LGHDT, CDR2 YNNKEL (reference sequence). CDR3 length: 16 amino acids. J lost 7 bases, V lost 3 bases, and 7 bases had no gene match. The CDR3 DNA sequence: TGTGCCAGCAGCCATTCCGGGACAGGGGGGGTCGGGGAGCTGTTTTTT. This gives the protein CASSHSGTGGVGELFF.

The chain carries TRBV19 and TRBJ1-1, with TRBD1 matching over 8 bases. This CDR3 region has 18 residues. Per the germline V gene, CDR1 is LNHDA and CDR2 is SQIVND (reference sequence). The ends lost 2 bases at V and 1 base at J; junction bases unmatched: 12. The CDR3 region has the DNA TGTGCCAGTAGTATAAGGTGGGTTCGACAGGGGCCGAACACTGAAGCTTTCTTT. It encodes CASSIRWVRQGPNTEAFF.

This clonotype came up many times. This chain uses TRBV3-1 with TRBJ2-5, with a weak D call TRBD1 (6 bases). The CDR3 consists of 13 residues. Germline loops: CDR1 LGHDT, CDR2 YNNKEL (reference sequence). With 3 bases removed from V and 13 bases from J, the gap between germline ends came to 18 bases. CDR3 nucleotides: TGTGCCAGCAGCCACGCCCCGGACTCCAGGGGGTACTTC. Its translation is CASSHAPDSRGYF.

This clonotype has a count of ten or more. The chain uses TRBV2 and TRBJ2-7, with D tentatively TRBD1 (5 bases). The CDR3 is made up of 14 amino acids. Deletions cut 7 bases from V and 2 bases from J, with 15 bases between. CDR1 and CDR2 from the germline V gene are SNHLY and FYNNEI. The CDR3 reads CASKAQALTYEQYF. The CDR3 coding sequence is TGTGCCAGCAAAGCACAGGCCCTCACCTACGAGCAGTACTTC.

This clonotype was counted at least ten times. The V gene is TRBV28, the J gene TRBJ2-1, with D tentatively TRBD2 (6 bases). Germline CDR1 MDHEN, CDR2 SYDVKM. The length of the CDR3 is 13 residues. V was pared by 5 bases and J by 10 bases, with 15 bases between. The CDR3 coding sequence is TGTGCCAGCAGTCGAACGAGGGAGGCGGAGCAGTTCTTC. This sequence encodes CASSRTREAEQFF.

This clonotype occurred many times. The gene calls are TRBV14 and TRBJ2-5; D perhaps matches TRBD2 (6 bases). The length of the CDR3 is 15 residues. Per germline, CDR1 SGHDN and CDR2 FVKESK. With 4 bases removed from V and 5 bases from J, the gap between germline ends came to 17 bases. As DNA, the CDR3 is TGTGCCAGCAGCCGAGGATGGGGGGTGGTGGAGACCCAGTACTTC. Translation gives CASSRGWGVVETQYF.

This clonotype appeared a few times. J is TRBJ2-1 and V is TRBV14, with D uncertain. V was pared by 2 bases and J by 3 bases, with 11 bases between. This CDR3 has 15 amino acids. CDR1 is SGHDN, CDR2 FVKESK, per germline. The CDR3 DNA reads TGTGCCAGCAGCCAACAGTATGGCAGCTACAATGAGCAGTTCTTC. This gives the protein CASSQQYGSYNEQFF.

This clonotype was recorded at least ten times. V usage is TRBV7-9 and J usage is TRBJ2-7; a possible D gene is TRBD1 (6 bases). The CDR3 contains 15 residues. CDR1 is SEHNR, CDR2 FQNEAQ, per germline (reference sequence). V dropped 4 bases and J dropped 0 bases, with 13 bases sitting between them. CDR3 coding DNA: TGTGCCAGCAGCTCGCCGGGACAAAGCTCCTACGAGCAGTACTTC. Translating gives CASSSPGQSSYEQYF.